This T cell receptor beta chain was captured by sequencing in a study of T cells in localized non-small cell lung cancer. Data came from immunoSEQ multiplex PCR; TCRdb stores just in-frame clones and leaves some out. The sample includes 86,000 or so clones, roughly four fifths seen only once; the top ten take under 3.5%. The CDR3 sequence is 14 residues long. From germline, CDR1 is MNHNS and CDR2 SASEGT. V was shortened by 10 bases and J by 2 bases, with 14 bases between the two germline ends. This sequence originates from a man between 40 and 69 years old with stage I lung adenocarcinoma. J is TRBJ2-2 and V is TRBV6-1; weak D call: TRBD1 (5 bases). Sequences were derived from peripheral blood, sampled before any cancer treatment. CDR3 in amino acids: CATQKTVNTGELFF. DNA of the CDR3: TGTGCCACACAAAAGACAGTTAACACCGGGGAGCTGTTTTTT.